Below are 8 T cell receptor beta chains sequenced from a single sample in a study of regulatory T cells in long-lasting Graves disease. Documented time point: newly diagnosed GD, antithyroid drugs for less than 3 months. RNA extracted from PBMCs served as the sequencing template. CDR3-region Arm-PCR and iRepertoire HTBI primers produced the TCR beta libraries. MiXCR was run by TCRdb on the multiplex PCR reads, yielding one entry per CDR3 protein. This table holds around 480,000 distinct CDR3 sequences, 15% to 20% found once. The same specimen was also included in a second study, on T cells in Graves' hyperthyroidism and ophthalmopathy.

The sequencing used peripheral blood mononuclear cells (PBMCs), collected at new diagnosis, from a patient treated with antithyroid drugs. Receptor source: a man aged 35 to 55 with Graves disease.

This clonotype has a count of ten or more. This chain connects TRBV28 to TRBJ2-7, with a weak D call TRBD2 (7 bases). This CDR3 is 14 amino acids long. V was clipped by 2 bases and J by 6 bases, with 14 bases between them. Germline assignment: CDR1 MDHEN and CDR2 SYDVKM. The CDR3 region is CASSLRGARLEQYF. In nucleotides, the CDR3 is TGTGCCAGCAGTTTACGGGGGGCGCGCCTCGAGCAGTACTTC.

This clonotype was counted many times. The chain is built from TRBV27 and TRBJ1-2; D not certain. This CDR3 has 13 residues. V lost 5 bases, J lost 5 bases, and 12 bases lay in between. Germline V CDR1 and CDR2: MNHEY, SMNVEV (reference sequence). The CDR3 loop reads CASSPTPQYGYTF. The CDR3 nucleotides are TGTGCCAGCAGTCCGACCCCCCAATATGGCTACACCTTC.

This clonotype was seen repeatedly, ten times or more. V and J are TRBV2 and TRBJ2-5; D possibly matches TRBD1 or TRBD2 (5 bases each). Trimming removed 3 bases at V and 1 base at J, with 9 bases between. CDR1 is SNHLY and CDR2 is FYNNEI in the germline V gene. The CDR3 length is 14 residues. CDR3 in amino acids: CASSEGRTQETQYF. The CDR3 DNA reads as TGTGCCAGCAGTGAGGGACGGACCCAAGAGACCCAGTACTTC.

The chain carries TRBV19 and TRBJ1-5; TRBD1 aligns across 7 bases. V was pared by 5 bases and J by 2 bases, with 9 bases of the junction left unmatched. This CDR3 is built from 16 residues. Germline V gives CDR1 LNHDA, CDR2 SQIVND (reference sequence). The CDR3: CASSAQTGRGNQPQHF. CDR3 nucleotides: TGTGCCAGTAGTGCCCAGACAGGGAGGGGCAATCAGCCCCAGCATTTT.

As concerns this clonotype: One end of the junction does not line up with germline, which may come from a read error. The chain joins TRBV29-1 to TRBJ2-7; 7 bases are a match to TRBD1. Germline-derived CDR1 and CDR2 are SQVTM and ANQGSEA. The CDR3 contains 15 residues. CDR3 DNA: TGCAGCGTTGAAGAAGGCCGACAGGGTTGGGGCGAGCAGTGCTTC. This encodes CSVEEGRQGWGEQCF.

Regarding this clonotype: A much larger clone differs by one base, so this may be a read error. J is TRBJ2-7 and V is TRBV7-3; no definite D call. CDR3 length: 15 amino acids. In germline, CDR1 is SGHTA, CDR2 FQGTGA. V lost 1 base, J lost 5 bases, and 15 bases lay in between. This CDR3 is CASSLNSDNTHEQYF. The CDR3 DNA reads as TGTGCCAGCAGCTTAAATTCTGACAATACCCACGAGCAGTACTTC.

At least ten counts were recorded for this clonotype. The chain employs TRBV27 and TRBJ1-2; the D gene is possibly TRBD1 (5 bases). Trimming removed 6 bases at V and 4 bases at J, with 12 bases between. The germline V gene has CDR1 MNHEY and CDR2 SMNVEV (reference sequence). The CDR3 totals 13 residues. CDR3 region: CASSRAGSYGYTF. The DNA for the CDR3 is TGTGCCAGCAGCAGGGCAGGGAGCTATGGCTACACCTTC.

This clonotype was seen only a few times. CDR3 sequence (DNA): TGTGCCACAAAACCGGCGAGCGGGAGTCCCTACAATGAGCAGTTCTTC. It specifies CATKPASGSPYNEQFF. The chain recombines TRBV19 with TRBJ2-1; TRBD2 matches at 8 bases. The ends lost 10 bases at V and 2 bases at J; junction bases unmatched: 13. The CDR3 has 16 residues. Germline CDR1 reads LNHDA; CDR2 reads SQIVND (reference sequence).